This entry is about one TCR beta chain. Its antigen is still unknown. No much larger clonotype is one base removed from it; base qualities were not supplied. Ophthalmopathy patients had moderately to severely active disease, Clinical Activity Score of at least 3, NOSPECS grade of at least 4, and duration under 3 months. Exclusion was applied to patients with uncontrolled infections, other autoimmune diseases, pregnancy or lactation. Diagnoses were established on the basis of clinical symptoms, serum thyroxine and TRAb, thyroid ultrasound, and orbital computed tomography. PBMCs were isolated from about 10 ml of fresh peripheral blood by Ficoll-Paque density gradient centrifugation. Total RNA was extracted using Trizol reagent, and RNA quality was assessed on an Agilent 2100 Bioanalyzer. The TCR beta CDR3 regions were amplified from the RNA transcripts. The TCR CDR3 was subjected to a first round of RT-PCR using the HTBI primer set and the Qiagen OneStep RT-PCR kit. Libraries were constructed in a second round of multiplex PCR, after which size selection and purification were performed. Libraries were sequenced paired-end with 100 bp reads on an Illumina HiSeq2000. For the original study's pipeline: SOAPnuke was used to process the raw data, with reads discarded if the reads contained adapters or uncalled bases, had a mean Phred below 15, or lacked an exact constant-primer or identifier match. COPE v1.2.5 was used to merge high-quality paired reads, and clonotypes were defined as unique nucleotide sequences. Clonotypes were aligned to IMGT TRBV, TRBD and TRBJ reference segments using MiTCR v1.1. The analysis included only V-J combinations with a frequency above 0.0001, which together covered roughly 99% of the repertoires. The TCS score was defined as the ratio of F50 (clonal expansion) to E x V (chaos), calculated using BLOSUM62-based TCRdist between CDR3 peptides within each V-J. Welch's t-statistics and random forest reduced roughly 500 V-J features to 10 to 15, which were used in a naive Bayes classifier (R e1071). Thyroid-blood repertoire similarity was quantified with the Morisita-Horn index. The public reads were quality trimmed at Q25 with fastp and then assembled into clones with MiXCR by TCRdb, keeping productive beta chains. Duplicate CDR3 protein sequences are folded into a single record with the most common DNA and genes. None of the V and J calls come from the authors' own analysis; TCRdb made them. The table for this sample lists approximately 610,000 distinct CDR3 sequences; roughly 14% of them were counted only once. The leading ten clones occupy around 4% of the sample.

This entry is derived from a study of T cells in Graves' hyperthyroidism and ophthalmopathy (dated 2019 in TCRdb). Some background on the complete study: Peripheral blood samples were taken at initial diagnosis, before any treatment was given. To identify distinguishing TCR V-J signatures, a discovery cohort of around 98 patients was used, comprising 40 to 45 with Graves' ophthalmopathy and roughly 60 with stable Graves' hyperthyroidism. Prospective prediction of ophthalmopathy was tested in an independent validation cohort of approximately 18 hyperthyroidism patients and 15 to 17 patients who later progressed to ophthalmopathy. The roughly 90 discovery patients were divided at random into training and test sets in a 7:3 ratio. Thyroid tissue and blood T-cell repertoires from six or seven Graves' hyperthyroidism patients were also compared in the study. Following sampling, methimazole starting at 30 mg daily was given to hyperthyroidism patients, and high-dose intravenous methylprednisolone was given to ophthalmopathy patients. TCR Vbeta CDR3 sequencing of approximately 140 peripheral blood samples (around 45 ophthalmopathy, 75 to 85 hyperthyroidism and roughly 17 progressor patients) is reported in the paper.

CDR1 and CDR2 (LGHDT, YNNKEL) derive from the germline V gene (reference sequence). The CDR3 runs 14 amino acids, cysteine and phenylalanine included. This entry keeps only the CDR3 DNA: 42 bases, framed from base 1. V is reduced by 0 bases and J by 4 bases, leaving a spacing of 9 bases between them. What the research found in general, with its limitations: Sample size was not statistically predetermined, and investigators were not blinded to group allocation. In validation, the model predicted progression to ophthalmopathy a median of 6.5 months before onset, with around 70% sensitivity and 72.22% specificity. A 13 V-J signature model separated ophthalmopathy from stable hyperthyroidism, with around 88% sensitivity and roughly 81% specificity in cross-validation and 80%/75% in testing. Most expanded thyroid clonotypes (frequency above 0.001) were also found in blood, which suggests that blood repertoires may mirror thyroid immune responses.

This sequence originates from a woman aged 40 to 50 with Graves' ophthalmopathy. This sequence uses TRBV3-1 and TRBJ1-1, with the D gene call left open. The source material was blood. The CDR3 corresponds to CASSQEGGITEAFF. The nucleotide sequence reads as follows: TGTGCCAGCAGCCAAGAGGGCGGGATCACTGAAGCTTTCTTT.